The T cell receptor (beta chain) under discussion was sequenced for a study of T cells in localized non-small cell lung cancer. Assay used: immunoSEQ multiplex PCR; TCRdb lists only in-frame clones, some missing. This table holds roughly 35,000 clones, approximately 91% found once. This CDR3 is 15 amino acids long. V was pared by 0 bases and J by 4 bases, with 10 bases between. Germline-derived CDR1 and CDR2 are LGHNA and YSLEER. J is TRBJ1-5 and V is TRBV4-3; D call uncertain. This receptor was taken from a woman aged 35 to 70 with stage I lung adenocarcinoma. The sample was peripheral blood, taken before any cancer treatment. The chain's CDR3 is CASSQDGLGNQPQHF. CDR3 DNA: TGCGCCAGCAGCCAAGATGGCCTGGGGAATCAGCCCCAGCATTTT.